This T cell receptor (beta chain) appears in the sequencing data of a study of cytomegalovirus exposure and HLA in healthy donors. The CDR3 consists of 20 residues. Per germline, CDR1 ENHRY and CDR2 SYGVKD. J gave up 2 bases and V 2 bases, and 8 bases lay outside the gene matches. The PCR had 60 Vbeta and 13 Jbeta primers. Sequenced by immunoSEQ multiplex PCR; TCRdb stores in-frame clones only, minus some. The table has hundreds of thousands of clones, about 87% seen once; the top ten hold approximately 2.2%. The J gene is TRBJ2-2, the V gene TRBV10-3, with 16 bases that match TRBD2. The clonotype originates from a woman younger than 30 in good health and CMV-seronegative. Sequences were obtained from PBMCs. DNA of the CDR3: TGTGCCATCAGTGAGGCGACGGGACTAGCGGGGGGGCGTAACACCGGGGAGCTGTTTTTT. Its translation is CAISEATGLAGGRNTGELFF.